These 4 T cell receptor beta chains were sequenced from one sample in a study of Graves' ophthalmopathy and Graves' hyperthyroidism. TCR beta CDR3 amplification used RNA transcripts. First-round RT-PCR with HTBI primers preceded a second-round multiplex PCR. TCRdb processed the multiplex PCR reads anew with MiXCR; each CDR3 protein has one entry. The data contain roughly 500,000 distinct CDR3 sequences, under 15% of them seen just once; the ten biggest clones take up 9.8%. The specimen sequenced was blood. These receptors were obtained from a woman aged 25 to 45 with Graves' ophthalmopathy.

This clonotype was seen a handful of times. V and J are TRBV6-5 and TRBJ1-2; perhaps TRBD1 as D (6 bases). The CDR3 consists of 15 residues. The germline V gene has CDR1 MNHEY and CDR2 SVGAGI. V dropped 0 bases and J dropped 6 bases, with 14 bases sitting between them. CDR3: CASSYSNRAGDGYTF. The CDR3 DNA reads TGTGCCAGCAGTTACTCGAACAGGGCCGGCGATGGCTACACCTTC.

This clonotype showed up many times. The chain combines TRBV27 with TRBJ2-2; D gene ambiguous. This CDR3 spans 15 amino acids. Germline CDR1 MNHEY, CDR2 SMNVEV (reference sequence). V lost 8 bases to trimming and J lost 2 bases, with 15 bases between them. This CDR3 is CASLSLTGNTGELFF. The CDR3 DNA is TGTGCCAGCCTATCTCTGACGGGCAACACCGGGGAGCTGTTTTTT.

Ten or more counts support this clonotype. The chain carries TRBV15 and TRBJ2-2; D not certain. V lost 5 bases to trimming and J lost 1 base, with 8 bases between them. Germline CDR1 and CDR2: LNHNV and YYDKDF (reference sequence). The CDR3 length is 14 residues. DNA of the CDR3: TGTGCCACCAGCCGGCGCGAGAACACCGGGGAGCTGTTTTTT. It specifies CATSRRENTGELFF.

This clonotype was seen many times. V gene TRBV2 combines with J gene TRBJ1-5, with TRBD1 as a possible D gene (6 bases). V shed 7 bases and J shed 1 base, with 14 bases lying between them. Germline V gene sequence: CDR1 SNHLY, CDR2 FYNNEI. This CDR3 region has 15 residues. The CDR3 is CASTYGDTSNQPQHF. CDR3 nucleotides: TGTGCCAGCACCTACGGGGACACGAGCAATCAGCCCCAGCATTTT. Full variable domain (missing parts from reference TRBV2 and TRBJ1-5): EPEVTQTPSHQVTQMGQEVILRCVPISNHLYFYWYRQILGQKVEFLVSFYNNEISEKSEIFDDQFSVERPDGSNFTLKIRSTKLEDSAMYFCASTYGDTSNQPQHFGDGTRLSIL.